This T cell receptor beta chain was captured in a study of technical replicates of blood from several donors (TCRdb year 2017). Libraries were constructed by the immunoSEQ multiplex PCR assay. TCRdb's version of the immuneACCESS table is confined to in-frame rearrangements and falls short of the full clone set. An unresolved V gene accounts for under half of the shortfall where checked; the remainder is of unknown origin. A total of 60,000 to 95,000 clones appear in this sample, 91% of them only once. The leading ten clones occupy under 0.4% of the sample. This clone was found once. What this receptor recognizes is not known. There are no base qualities to consult, and no much larger clone falls within one base. The germline V gene gives CDR1 as SGHRS and CDR2 as YFSETQ. The germline V end is reduced by 3 bases and the J end by 9 bases; junction bases left unmatched: 25. From cysteine to phenylalanine, the CDR3 is 19 amino acids long. The DNA shown is the 57-base CDR3, in frame from base 1.

The specimen sequenced was T cells isolated from PBMCs. This sequence was found in a human donor in good health. Some clones in this sample may be carry-over from other donors' samples. The receptor chain draws on TRBV5-1 and TRBJ2-7, and TRBD2 aligns with 9 junction nucleotides. Read as DNA, the sequence is TGCGCCAGCAGCTCGCCACTCCTGCGGGGGGGGGCGAACATCTGGGTGCAGTACTTC. Its protein product is CASSSPLLRGGANIWVQYF. Reference TRBV5-1 and TRBJ2-7 genes cover what lies past the CDR3, so the full variable domain is KAGVTQTPRYLIKTRGQQVTLSCSPISGHRSVSWYQQTPGQGLQFLFEYFSETQRNKGNFPGRFSGRQFSNSRSEMNVSTLELGDSALYLCASSSPLLRGGANIWVQYFGPGTRLTVT.